These 2 T cell receptor beta chains were sequenced from one sample in a study of OX40 agonist ivuxolimab in advanced cancers. Sequencing was performed with immunoSEQ multiplex PCR; in TCRdb, only in-frame clones are kept and a portion is missing. The sample records more than 60,000 clones, around nine tenths being singletons. The sample consisted of CD4+ or CD8+ T cells sorted from blood, taken in a trial of the OX40 agonist ivuxolimab. Receptors originate from an adult with an advanced solid tumor such as melanoma, head and neck, liver or kidney cancer.

This clone was seen a handful of times. The genes are TRBV2 and TRBJ1-1; 7 bases are shared with TRBD1. Germline CDR1 is SNHLY and CDR2 is FYNNEI. The CDR3 runs 14 residues. J was trimmed by 1 base and V by 6 bases; bases with no gene match: 5. The CDR3 here is CASRKQGTNTEAFF. DNA for the CDR3: TGTGCCAGCAGAAAACAGGGGACGAACACTGAAGCTTTCTTT.

The chain is built from TRBV10-2 and TRBJ2-7; D gene uncertain. From germline, CDR1 is WSHSY and CDR2 SAAADI. The CDR3 has 18 amino acids. Trimming removed 6 bases at V and 0 bases at J, with 24 bases between. CDR3 residues: CASSSPNPLNLNSYEQYF. The CDR3, as DNA: TGCGCCAGCAGCAGTCCTAATCCCCTTAACTTAAACTCCTACGAGCAGTACTTC.